This T cell receptor beta chain originates from a study of human T cells and chemical hapten exposure. Overall study: Small differences in pooled library volume mainly drove the variation in TCR yields per sample. Points from the study as a whole: TCRs above 1 in 1000 frequency did not change with DPC sensitization.

One entry per CDR3 protein results from TCRdb running MiXCR on the RACE reads. The sample holds about 120,000 distinct CDR3 sequences, about 12% seen once. Germline V gene data show CDR1 as SGHNT and CDR2 as YYREEE (reference sequence). The V and J ends lost 4 bases and 4 bases, in that order; junction bases with no gene match: 7. The CDR3 covers 16 residues. Time point: patch test 1, 2 weeks after DPC sensitization. The treatment was: therapeutic diphenylcyclopropenone sensitization with weekly scalp DPC. The table lists this clonotype with a few counts. Its matching antigen is unknown. The origin of this receptor is a woman aged 45-65 years with alopecia areata. Some clones in this sample may be carry-over from other donors' samples. This sequence joins TRBV5-4 and TRBJ2-1; TRBD2 matches at 11 bases. The specimen was whole blood, collected in connection with sensitization to the hapten diphenylcyclopropenone (DPC). CDR3 DNA sequence: TGTGCCAGCAGCCGGATCCTAGCGGGGGGTTACAATGAGCAGTTCTTC. It is translated as CASSRILAGGYNEQFF.